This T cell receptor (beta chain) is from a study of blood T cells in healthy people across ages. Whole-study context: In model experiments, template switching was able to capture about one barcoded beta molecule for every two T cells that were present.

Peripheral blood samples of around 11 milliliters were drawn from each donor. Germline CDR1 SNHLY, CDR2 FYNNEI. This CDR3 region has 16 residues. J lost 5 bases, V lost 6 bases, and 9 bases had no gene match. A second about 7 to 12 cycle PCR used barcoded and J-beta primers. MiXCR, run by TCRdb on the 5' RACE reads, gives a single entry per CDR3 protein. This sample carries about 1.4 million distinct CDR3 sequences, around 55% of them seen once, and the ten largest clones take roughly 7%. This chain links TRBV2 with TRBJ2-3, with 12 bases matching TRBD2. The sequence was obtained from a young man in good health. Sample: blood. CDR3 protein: CASRPYLAGGRDTQYF. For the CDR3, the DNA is TGTGCCAGCAGACCCTATCTAGCGGGGGGGAGAGATACGCAGTATTTT.